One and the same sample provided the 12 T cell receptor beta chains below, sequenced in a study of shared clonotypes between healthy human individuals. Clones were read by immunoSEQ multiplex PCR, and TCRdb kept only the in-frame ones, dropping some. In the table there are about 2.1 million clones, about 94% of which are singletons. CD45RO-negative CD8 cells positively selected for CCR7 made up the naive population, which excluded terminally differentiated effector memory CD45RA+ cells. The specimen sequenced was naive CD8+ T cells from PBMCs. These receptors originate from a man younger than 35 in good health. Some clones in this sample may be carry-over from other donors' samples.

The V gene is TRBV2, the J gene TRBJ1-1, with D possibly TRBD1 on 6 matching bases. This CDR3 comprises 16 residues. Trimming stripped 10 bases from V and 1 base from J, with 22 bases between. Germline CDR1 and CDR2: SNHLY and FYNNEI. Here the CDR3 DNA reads TGTGCCAACAGAAAGCCTCACGGGACACCGAACACTGAAGCTTTCTTT. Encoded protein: CANRKPHGTPNTEAFF.

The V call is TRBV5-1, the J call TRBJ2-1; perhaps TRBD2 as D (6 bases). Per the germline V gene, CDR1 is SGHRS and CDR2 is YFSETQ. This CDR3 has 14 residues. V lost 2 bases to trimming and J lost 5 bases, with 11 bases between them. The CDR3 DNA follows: TGCGCCAGCAGCTTCGGGACTCTTGACAATGAGCAGTTCTTC. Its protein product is CASSFGTLDNEQFF. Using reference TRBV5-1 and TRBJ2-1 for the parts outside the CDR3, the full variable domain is KAGVTQTPRYLIKTRGQQVTLSCSPISGHRSVSWYQQTPGQGLQFLFEYFSETQRNKGNFPGRFSGRQFSNSRSEMNVSTLELGDSALYLCASSFGTLDNEQFFGPGTRLTVL.

CDR3 in amino acids: CAWSFGIRETEAFF. CDR3 DNA sequence: TGTGCCTGGAGTTTCGGGATCAGGGAAACTGAAGCTTTCTTT. J is TRBJ1-1 and V is TRBV30, with D possibly matching TRBD1 (5 bases). This CDR3 spans 14 amino acids. Germline loops: CDR1 GTSNPN, CDR2 SVGIG (reference sequence). V lost 2 bases to trimming and J lost 5 bases, with 15 bases between them. Together with reference TRBV30 and TRBJ1-1, the CDR3 gives the full variable domain: SQTIHQWPATLVQPVGSPLSLECTVEGTSNPNLYWYRQAAGRGLQLLFYSVGIGQISSEVPQNLSASRPQDRQFILSSKKLLLSDSGFYLCAWSFGIRETEAFFGQGTRLTVV.

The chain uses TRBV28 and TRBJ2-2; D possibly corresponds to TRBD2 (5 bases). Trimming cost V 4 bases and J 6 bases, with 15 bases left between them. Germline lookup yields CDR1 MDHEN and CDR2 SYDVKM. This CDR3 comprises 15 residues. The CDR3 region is CASSSRRALAGELFF. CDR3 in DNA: TGTGCCAGCAGTTCCCGGCGGGCCCTGGCCGGGGAGCTGTTTTTT.

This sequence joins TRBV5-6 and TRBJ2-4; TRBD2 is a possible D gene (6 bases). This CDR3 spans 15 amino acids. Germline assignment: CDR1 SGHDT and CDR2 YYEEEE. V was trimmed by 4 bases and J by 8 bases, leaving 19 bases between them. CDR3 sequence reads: CASSPQGLLRHIQYF. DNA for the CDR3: TGTGCCAGCAGCCCTCAGGGACTCCTCCGCCACATTCAGTACTTC.

The CDR3 protein is CASSATYEQFF. CDR3 coding DNA: TGTGCCAGCAGCGCGACCTATGAGCAGTTCTTC. The chain uses TRBV7-6 and TRBJ2-1, with D uncertain. Germline CDR1 reads SGHVS; CDR2 reads FNYEAQ. CDR3 length: 11 residues. Trimming took 5 bases from V and 8 from J, leaving 7 bases between them. The variable domain in full, with the rest retrieved from reference TRBV7-6 and TRBJ2-1, is GAGVSQSPRYKVTKRGQDVALRCDPISGHVSLYWYRQALGQGPEFLTYFNYEAQQDKSGLPNDRFSAERPEGSISTLTIQRTEQRDSAMYRCASSATYEQFFGPGTRLTVL.

This CDR3 is CASEVRTTPANPLPEAFF. The DNA for the CDR3 is TGTGCCAGCGAGGTCCGGACGACGCCCGCGAACCCGCTTCCCGAAGCTTTCTTT. The V and J genes are TRBV13 and TRBJ1-1; D is unresolved. CDR3 size: 18 residues. Germline CDR1 PRHDT, CDR2 FYEKMQ (reference sequence). The V and J ends lost 8 bases and 8 bases respectively, with 33 bases between them.

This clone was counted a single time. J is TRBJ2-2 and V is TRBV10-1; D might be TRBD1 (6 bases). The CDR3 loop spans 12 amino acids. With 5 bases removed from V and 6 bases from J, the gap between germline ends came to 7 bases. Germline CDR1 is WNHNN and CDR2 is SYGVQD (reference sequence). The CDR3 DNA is TGCGCCAGCAGTAGGACAGCCGGGGAGCTGTTTTTT. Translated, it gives CASSRTAGELFF.

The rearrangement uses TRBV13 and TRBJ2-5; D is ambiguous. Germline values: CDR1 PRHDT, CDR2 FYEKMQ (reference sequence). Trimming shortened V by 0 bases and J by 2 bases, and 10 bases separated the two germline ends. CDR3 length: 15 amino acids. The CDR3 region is CASSLGAEKQETQYF. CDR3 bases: TGTGCCAGCAGCTTAGGGGCGGAAAAACAAGAGACCCAGTACTTC.

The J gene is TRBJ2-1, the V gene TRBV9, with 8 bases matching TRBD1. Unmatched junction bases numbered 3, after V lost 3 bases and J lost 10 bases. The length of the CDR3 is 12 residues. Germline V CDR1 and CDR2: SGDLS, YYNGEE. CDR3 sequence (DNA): TGTGCCAGCAGCGGACAGGGGAGAGAGCAGTTCTTC. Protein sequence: CASSGQGREQFF.

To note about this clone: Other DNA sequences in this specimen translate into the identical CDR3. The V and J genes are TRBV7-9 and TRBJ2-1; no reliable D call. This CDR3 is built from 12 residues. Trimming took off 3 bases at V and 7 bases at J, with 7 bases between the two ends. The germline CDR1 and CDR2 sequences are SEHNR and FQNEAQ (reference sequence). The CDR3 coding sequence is TGTGCCAGCAGCTTCGGGCCTAATGAGCAGTTCTTC. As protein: CASSFGPNEQFF.

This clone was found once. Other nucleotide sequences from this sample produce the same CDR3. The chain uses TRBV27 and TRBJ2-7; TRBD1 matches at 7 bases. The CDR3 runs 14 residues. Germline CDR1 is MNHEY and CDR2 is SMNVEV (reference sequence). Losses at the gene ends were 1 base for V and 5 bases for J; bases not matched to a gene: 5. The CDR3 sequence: CASSLFRQGHEQYF. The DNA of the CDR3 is TGTGCCAGCAGTTTATTTAGACAGGGCCACGAGCAGTACTTC.